This T cell receptor (beta chain) stems from a study of post-analysis software for immune sequencing data (dated by TCRdb to 2014 to 2015). Background on the whole study: Recorded disease courses included relapsing-remitting, secondary progressive and progressive-relapsing multiple sclerosis, with some patients lacking subtype annotation. The patient repertoires were set against about 12 previously published healthy control repertoires from donors whose ages ranged from about 6 to 27 years. A subset of samples was prepared in parallel using single-end sample barcoding, then pooled and co-amplified after Illumina adapter ligation.

With respect to this clonotype: Its antigen specificity is not known. No qualities accompany the bases; no much larger clone lies one base away.

TCR beta repertoires were profiled from peripheral blood of over 10 young patients with multiple sclerosis to demonstrate the VDJtools post-analysis software. The multiple sclerosis patients were children and adolescents ranging in age from 6 to 15 years. What the study reported, not specific to this receptor: Significantly lower normalized Chao1 diversity was found in multiple sclerosis patients than in controls, suggesting substantial peripheral T-cell clonal expansion. The multiple sclerosis patient group was slightly younger than the control group. Strong co-clustering of samples prepared in the same batch was shown by direct clustering with F measure, prompting a batch-effect correction. Significantly higher frequencies in patients than in controls were found for several TRBV segments, including TRBV5-6, TRBV5-1 and TRBV20-1.

The library was prepared using PCR. Instrument on record: Illumina HiSeq 2500. Unique molecular identifiers were incorporated into TCR beta cDNA libraries to reduce PCR and sequencing biases. Per 1 to 10 million input T cells, some 500,000 cDNA molecules were obtained, such that each molecule approximated one T cell. The same protocol used for the earlier healthy control dataset was applied to prepare and sequence the patient libraries. Samples belonging to the same batch were prepared together, multiplexed and sequenced on a shared HiSeq lane. In the authors' own workflow: Raw barcoded reads were processed with MIGEC, and single-read molecular identifier groups were discarded before consensus assembly and CDR3 extraction. Clonotype tables were post-analysed with VDJtools, normalizing diversity by down-sampling all datasets to the smallest sample size. In repertoire overlap clustering, CDR3 amino acid sequences, but not nucleotide sequences, were matched to correct batch-related cross-sample contamination. TCRdb reprocessed the public reads (quality trimming at Q25 with fastp, clone calling with MiXCR) and kept in-frame beta chains. Rows with a matching CDR3 protein are joined into one entry that keeps the most common DNA and genes. V and J calls and clone size were set by TCRdb, not the authors. This sample gives about 430,000 distinct CDR3 sequences in total; 30% to 40% of them show up just once. The ten largest account for under 9% of the sample.

The germline V and J ends show losses of 1 base and 5 bases respectively, and no gene match explains 6 bases of the junction. CDR1 and CDR2 were assigned from the germline V gene as SGHAT and FQNNGV. Including the terminal cysteine and phenylalanine, the CDR3 comprises 15 residues. Solely the CDR3 DNA is kept, with 45 bases framed from the first base. Sequenced: blood. This sequence originates from a girl aged 2 to 9 with multiple sclerosis. The rearrangement combines TRBV11-2 with TRBJ1-2; 8 junctional bases match TRBD1. Here the CDR3 is given as CASSLVDRGDYGYTF. The nucleotides are TGTGCCAGCAGCTTAGTCGACAGGGGCGATTATGGCTACACCTTC.